This T cell receptor (beta chain) stems from a study of metastatic and nonmetastatic thyroid tumors. Study-wide context: Thyroid patients, malignant and benign, had repertoires compared across blood and tumor or nodule tissue. Overall study results and limits: Patients with malignant thyroid tumors reportedly had significantly higher TCR beta diversity than those with benign nodules, in blood and tumor.

Each patient came to thyroid surgery without any prior treatment (of any kind). This clone was seen ten or more times. What it binds is unknown. This CDR3 contains 16 residues. CDR1 is KGHSH, CDR2 LQKENI, per germline. Trimming cost V 3 bases and J 2 bases; bases outside gene matches: 4. As processed by the authors: Using the CDR3 differences seen across clinicopathological groups, the authors built a distant-metastasis classifier for papillary thyroid cancer, which was meant to discriminate distant-metastatic patients. TCRdb re-called the PCR reads via MiXCR. The V and J calls and clone size are TCRdb's, not the authors'. The table has around 40,000 clones, approximately 17% seen once.

The V and J genes are TRBV18 and TRBJ2-2, with 9 positions matching TRBD2. Specimen: blood. The sequence was obtained from a male donor with papillary thyroid cancer or a benign thyroid nodule (not recorded which). Some clones in this sample may be carry-over from other donors' samples. The CDR3 here is CASSPAGGPNTGELFF. DNA for the CDR3: TGTGCCAGCTCACCTGCGGGGGGGCCCAACACCGGGGAGCTGTTTTTT.